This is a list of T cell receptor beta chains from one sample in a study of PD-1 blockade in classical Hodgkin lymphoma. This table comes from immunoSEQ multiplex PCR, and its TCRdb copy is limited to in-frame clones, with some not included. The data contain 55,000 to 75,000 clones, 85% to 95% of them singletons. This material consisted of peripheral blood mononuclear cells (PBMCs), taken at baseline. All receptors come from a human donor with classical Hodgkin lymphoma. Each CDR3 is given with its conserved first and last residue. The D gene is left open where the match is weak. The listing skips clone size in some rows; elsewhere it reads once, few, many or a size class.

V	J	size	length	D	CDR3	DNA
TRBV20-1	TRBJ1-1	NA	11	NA	CSARPNTEAFF	TGCAGTGCTAGACCGAACACTGAAGCTTTCTTT
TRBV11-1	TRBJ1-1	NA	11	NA	CASSSNTEAFF	TGTGCCAGCAGCTCTAACACTGAAGCTTTCTTT
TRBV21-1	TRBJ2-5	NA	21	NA	CASSKSGTEGPRRRKTETQYF	TGTGCCAGCAGCAAAAGTGGGACCGAGGGCCCCAGGAGGCGAAAGACGGAGACCCAGTACTTC
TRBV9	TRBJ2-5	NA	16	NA	CASSVVSGDLGETQYF	TGTGCCAGCAGCGTAGTTTCGGGGGACTTGGGAGAGACCCAGTACTTC
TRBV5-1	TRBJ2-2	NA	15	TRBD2	CASSLEREGSGELFF	TGCGCCAGCAGCTTGGAGCGGGAGGGATCCGGGGAGCTGTTTTTT
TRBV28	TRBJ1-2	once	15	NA	CASTTTSGQLHGYTF	TGTGCCAGCACTACTACCTCCGGGCAGCTTCATGGCTACACCTTC
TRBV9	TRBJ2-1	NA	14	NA	CASSVEDSPAEQFF	TGTGCCAGCAGCGTCGAGGACAGTCCGGCTGAGCAGTTCTTC
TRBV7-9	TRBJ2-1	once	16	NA	CASSLVGTIGLDEQFF	TGTGCCAGCAGCTTAGTGGGGACAATAGGGTTGGATGAGCAGTTCTTC
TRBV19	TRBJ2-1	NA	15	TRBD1	CASSTGTGGINEQFF	TGTGCCAGTAGTACCGGGACAGGGGGAATCAATGAGCAGTTCTTC
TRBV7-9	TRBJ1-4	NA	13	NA	CASSMGRNEKLFF	TGTGCCAGCAGCATGGGACGGAATGAAAAACTGTTTTTT
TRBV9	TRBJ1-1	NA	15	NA	CASSVGPSMNTEAFF	TGTGCCAGCAGCGTAGGTCCAAGCATGAACACTGAAGCTTTCTTT
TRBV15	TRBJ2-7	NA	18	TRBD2	CATSRDRLGLAGRYEQYF	TGTGCCACCAGCAGAGATCGATTGGGACTAGCGGGCCGTTACGAGCAGTACTTC
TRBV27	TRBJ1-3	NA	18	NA	CASSPHRDRSKAGNTIYF	TGTGCCAGCAGCCCACACCGGGACCGATCGAAAGCGGGAAACACCATATATTTT
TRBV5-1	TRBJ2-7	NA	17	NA	CASSLAVRESGPYEQYF	TGCGCCAGCAGCTTGGCGGTTCGGGAAAGCGGACCCTACGAGCAGTACTTC
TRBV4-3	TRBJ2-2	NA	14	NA	CASSQDALIGELFF	TGCGCCAGCAGCCAAGATGCGCTCATCGGGGAGCTGTTTTTT
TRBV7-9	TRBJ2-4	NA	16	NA	CASSLLTGFAKNIQYF	TGTGCCAGCAGCTTACTAACGGGATTTGCCAAAAACATTCAGTACTTC
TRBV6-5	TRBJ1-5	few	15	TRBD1	CASSPSTGAVEPQHF	TGTGCCAGCAGTCCCTCGACAGGGGCAGTGGAGCCCCAGCATTTT
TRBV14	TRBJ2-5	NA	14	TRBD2	CASSQTSGQETQYF	TGTGCCAGCAGCCAGACTAGCGGGCAAGAGACCCAGTACTTC